The rows below give T cell receptor beta chains drawn from one sample of a study of human T cells and chemical hapten exposure. TCRdb re-called the RACE reads with MiXCR, one entry per CDR3 protein. In the table there are approximately 91,000 distinct CDR3 sequences, 11% of which are singletons. Sequenced material: whole blood, taken in connection with sensitization to the hapten diphenylcyclopropenone (DPC). The receptor set was obtained from a man between 18 and 29 years old with alopecia areata. Some clones in this sample may be carry-over from other donors' samples. CDR3s include the opening cysteine and the closing phenylalanine or tryptophan. The D gene is left open where the match is weak. Expanded clones are given a class, and other clones once, few, many or no size at all.

clone size	V gene	J gene	D gene	CDR3 protein	CDR3 DNA
-	TRBV6-5	TRBJ1-1	-	CASSSGRGSTEAFF	TGTGCCAGCAGCTCGGGGAGGGGTAGTACTGAAGCTTTCTTT
many	TRBV7-3	TRBJ2-2	-	CASSLLSGRHGELFF	TGTGCCAGCAGCTTACTTAGTGGTCGCCACGGGGAGCTGTTTTTT
few	TRBV28	TRBJ1-1	-	CASRLEGVNTEAFF	TGTGCCAGCCGTTTGGAGGGAGTGAACACTGAAGCTTTCTTT
-	TRBV29-1	TRBJ1-2	-	CSVEDPGKNYGYTF	TGCAGCGTTGAAGACCCCGGCAAGAACTATGGCTACACCTTC
many	TRBV19	TRBJ1-1	-	CASSVPDRSEAFF	TGTGCCAGTAGTGTCCCCGACAGGAGTGAAGCTTTCTTT
-	TRBV20-1	TRBJ1-5	TRBD1	CSAKNRGERNQPQHF	TGCAGTGCTAAGAACAGGGGTGAACGCAATCAGCCCCAGCATTTT
-	TRBV6-5	TRBJ1-2	-	CASSQHRQFNYGYTF	TGTGCCAGCAGTCAACACAGACAGTTTAACTATGGCTACACCTTC
many	TRBV4-3	TRBJ1-5	-	CASSLRTGSNQPQHF	TGCGCCAGCAGCTTGCGGACGGGTAGCAATCAGCCCCAGCATTTT
few	TRBV2	TRBJ2-5	-	CASSEEETQYF	TGTGCCAGCAGTGAAGAGGAGACCCAGTACTTC
many	TRBV6-4	TRBJ2-1	TRBD2	CASSVMGGDYNEQFF	TGTGCCAGCAGTGTAATGGGAGGGGATTACAATGAGCAGTTCTTC
many	TRBV20-1	TRBJ2-3	-	CSARTDRASTDTQYF	TGCAGTGCCAGGACGGACAGAGCTAGCACAGATACGCAGTATTTT
few	TRBV7-6	TRBJ2-7	TRBD1	CASSLGRQGPVSEQYF	TGTGCCAGCAGCCTGGGCCGACAGGGGCCGGTTAGCGAGCAGTACTTC
many	TRBV10-2	TRBJ2-3	-	CASSMGWADTQYF	TGCGCCAGCAGTATGGGGTGGGCAGATACGCAGTATTTT
many	TRBV7-9	TRBJ2-5	TRBD2	CASSLARGFSGDSTETQYF	TGTGCCAGCAGCTTAGCGCGGGGATTTAGCGGGGATTCTACCGAGACCCAGTACTTC
many	TRBV29-1	TRBJ1-1	-	CSVETGMNTEAFF	TGCAGCGTTGAAACGGGCATGAACACTGAAGCTTTCTTT
once	TRBV7-2	TRBJ1-1	-	CASSSQGSFSNTEAFF	TGTGCCAGCAGCTCACAGGGCTCCTTTTCGAACACTGAAGCTTTCTTT
few	TRBV12-3/TRBV12-4	TRBJ1-1	-	CASSSRVQNTEAFF	TGTGCCAGCAGTTCCCGGGTCCAGAACACTGAAGCTTTCTTT
few	TRBV6-5	TRBJ2-6	-	CASSLSLTSSGANVLTF	TGTGCCAGCAGTTTATCCCTGACAAGCTCTGGGGCCAACGTCCTGACTTTC
-	TRBV7-9	TRBJ1-1	-	CASSLVGRGIGMAFF	TGTGCCAGCAGCTTAGTAGGACGCGGAATAGGTATGGCTTTCTTT
-	TRBV24-1	TRBJ2-2	-	CATSDPRHSNTGELFF	TGTGCCACCAGTGATCCTCGACATTCGAACACCGGGGAGCTGTTTTTT
many	TRBV12-3/TRBV12-4	TRBJ1-2	-	CASSLKSYGYTF	TGTGCCAGCAGTTTAAAAAGCTATGGCTACACCTTC
many	TRBV4-3	TRBJ2-5	-	CASRLGAGTGGETQYF	TGCGCCAGCAGGTTGGGCGCGGGCACTGGAGGAGAGACCCAGTACTTC
-	TRBV18	TRBJ1-1	TRBD1	CASSPRQGTEAFF	TGTGCCAGCTCACCCCGACAGGGAACTGAAGCTTTCTTT
-	TRBV6-5	TRBJ1-4	TRBD1	CASRLGTGRNEKLFF	TGTGCCAGCAGGCTCGGGACAGGGCGCAATGAAAAACTGTTTTTT
few	TRBV7-2	TRBJ2-3	-	CASSLGQGYYTDTQYF	TGTGCCAGCAGCTTAGGCCAGGGGTACTACACAGATACGCAGTATTTT
-	TRBV10-3	TRBJ2-7	-	CAISVQGTVSSYEQYF	TGTGCCATCAGCGTCCAGGGGACTGTTAGCTCCTACGAGCAGTACTTC
-	TRBV25-1	TRBJ1-2	-	CASSFSGADYGYTF	TGTGCCAGCAGTTTTTCCGGGGCAGACTATGGCTACACCTTC
-	TRBV28	TRBJ1-6	-	CASSPGTTNSPLHF	TGTGCCAGCAGTCCCGGGACAACCAATTCACCCCTCCACTTT
many	TRBV12-3/TRBV12-4	TRBJ2-1	TRBD2	CASSPAGLNEQFF	TGTGCCAGCTCCCCAGCGGGGTTGAATGAGCAGTTCTTC
-	TRBV4-3	TRBJ1-3	-	CASSQDTGGNTIYF	TGCGCCAGCAGCCAAGATACAGGGGGAAACACCATATATTTT
few	TRBV29-1	TRBJ2-1	-	CSVVRQTDNEQFF	TGCAGCGTTGTCCGACAGACGGACAATGAGCAGTTCTTC